This TCR beta chain stems from a study of T cell clonality in common variable immunodeficiency. This clone occurred many times. The antigen is undetermined. With the read ending 3 residues before the CDR3 end, the germline J gene is used to fill in that end. Study-wide results and limits: Compared with healthy controls, CVID subjects showed increased TCRbeta clonality, mostly in about a third.

Patients and controls were mostly of Caucasian heritage. With 5 bases clipped from V and 1 base from J, the junction kept 4 bases outside the gene matches. In germline, CDR1 is MRHNA, CDR2 SNTAGT. This CDR3 has 14 amino acids. CVID and control samples used equivalent genomic DNA input. Libraries were prepared by immunoSEQ multiplex PCR; TCRdb keeps only in-frame clonotypes and omits some of them. The sample yields around 47,000 clones, without any singletons. The chain is built from TRBV6-4 and TRBJ2-7; 8 positions agree with TRBD1. Sequenced input: peripheral blood mononuclear cells. This clonotype was obtained from a person aged 18 to 70 in good health. CDR3 DNA, as far as it was read: TGTGCCAGCAGTCCCGGGACAGGATCCTACGAG. This codes for CASSPGTGSYE. The full CDR3 protein is CASSPGTGSYEQYF.